The table lists the clone carrying this TCR beta chain with many counts. Its antigen is as yet unknown. TCRdb ran MiXCR on the PCR reads and lists one entry per CDR3 protein. The repertoire holds some 96,000 distinct CDR3 sequences, with 20% to 25% as singletons. This entry is derived from a study of molecular identifiers for immune sequencing clone quantification. Study results and limitations: In naive cells, clones above 20 RNA copies held under 1% of molecules, whereas in effector cells they held over 99%.

This CDR3 spans 14 amino acids. The germline V gene has CDR1 SGDLS and CDR2 YYNGEE. The ends were cut back, 2 bases at V and 2 bases at J, with 7 bases in the middle. The genes are TRBV9 and TRBJ2-2, with a possible D match to TRBD2 (5 bases). This clonotype was sampled from a human donor in good health. Some libraries in this study had Jurkat cell RNA spiked in. The sequenced sample consisted of naive CD8+ T cells from blood, with Jurkat cell RNA spiked in. Stated subset: FACS-sorted CD8+CD4-CCR7+CD45RA+ naive T cells. CDR3 sequence (DNA): TGTGCCAGCAGCGTCGGGGATAACACCGGGGAGCTGTTTTTT. It codes for CASSVGDNTGELFF.